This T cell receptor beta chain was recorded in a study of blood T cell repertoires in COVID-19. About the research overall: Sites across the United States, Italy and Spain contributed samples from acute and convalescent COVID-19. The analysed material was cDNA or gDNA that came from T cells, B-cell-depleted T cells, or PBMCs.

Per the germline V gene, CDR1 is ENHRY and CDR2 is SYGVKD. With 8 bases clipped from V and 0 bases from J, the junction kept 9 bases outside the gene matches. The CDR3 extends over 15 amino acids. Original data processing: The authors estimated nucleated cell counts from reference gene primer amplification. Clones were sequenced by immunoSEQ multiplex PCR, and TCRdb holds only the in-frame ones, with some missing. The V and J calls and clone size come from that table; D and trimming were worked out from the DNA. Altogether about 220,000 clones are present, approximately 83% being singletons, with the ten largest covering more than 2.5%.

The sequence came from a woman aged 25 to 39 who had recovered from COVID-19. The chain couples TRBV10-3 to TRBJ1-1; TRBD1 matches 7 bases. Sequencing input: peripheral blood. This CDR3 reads CAIRGTVNMNTEAFF. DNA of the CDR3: TGTGCCATCCGTGGGACAGTAAATATGAACACTGAAGCTTTCTTT.